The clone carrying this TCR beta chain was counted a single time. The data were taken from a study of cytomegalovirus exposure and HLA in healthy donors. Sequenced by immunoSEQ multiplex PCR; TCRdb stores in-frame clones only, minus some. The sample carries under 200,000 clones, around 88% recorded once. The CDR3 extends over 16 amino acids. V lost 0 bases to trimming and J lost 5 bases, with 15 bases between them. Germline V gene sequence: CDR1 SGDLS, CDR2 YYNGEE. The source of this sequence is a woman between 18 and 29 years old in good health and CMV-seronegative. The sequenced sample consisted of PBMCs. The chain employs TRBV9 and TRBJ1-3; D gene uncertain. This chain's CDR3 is CASSVAPEGGRNTIYF. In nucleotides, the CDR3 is TGTGCCAGCAGCGTAGCCCCCGAGGGAGGACGAAACACCATATATTTT.